This passage covers 23 T cell receptor beta chains from one sample sequenced in a study of blood T cell repertoires in COVID-19. Assay: immunoSEQ multiplex PCR; the TCRdb copy retains only in-frame clones and omits some. Found here are some 96,000 clones, 86% of them singletons; the top ten hold 10%. The sequenced sample consisted of peripheral blood. These receptors were collected from a man in his fifties with acute or convalescent COVID-19.

This sequence joins TRBV5-1 and TRBJ2-7; 8 bases fit TRBD1. V shed 1 base, J shed 6 bases, and the junction held 9 bases outside the gene matches. CDR1 is SGHRS, CDR2 YFSETQ, per germline. This CDR3 region has 15 residues. The chain's CDR3 is CASSLTGQGNIEQYF. CDR3 in DNA: TGCGCCAGCAGCTTGACAGGACAGGGAAATATCGAGCAGTACTTC.

The chain carries TRBV6-5 and TRBJ1-6, with D uncertain. Germline lookup yields CDR1 MNHEY and CDR2 SVGAGI. V lost 2 bases and J lost 13, with 12 bases in between. The CDR3 runs to 13 residues. The CDR3 DNA sequence: TGTGCCAGCAGTTACGGGGAGCCCGCCCCCCTCCACTTT. Amino acids: CASSYGEPAPLHF.

The CDR3: CASSVGGAEDTQYF. DNA for the CDR3: TGTGCCAGCAGCGTAGGGGGCGCGGAAGATACGCAGTATTTT. The J gene is TRBJ2-3, the V gene TRBV9, with D perhaps matching TRBD1 (5 bases). The germline V and J ends were trimmed by 0 bases and 5 bases, with 10 bases remaining between them. CDR3 size: 14 residues. CDR1 is SGDLS, CDR2 YYNGEE, per germline.

The chain is built from TRBV7-7 and TRBJ2-1; 7 nucleotides align to TRBD2. Trimming took 4 bases from V and 9 from J; bases not matched to a gene: 6. Germline V gives CDR1 SSHAT, CDR2 FNYEAQ (reference sequence). The CDR3 totals 13 residues. CDR3 coding DNA: TGTGCCAGCAGCTCCGCTCTAGCGGCTGAGCAGTTCTTC. Protein product: CASSSALAAEQFF.

This chain joins TRBV5-8 and TRBJ1-1; D might be TRBD1 (5 bases). This CDR3 spans 16 amino acids. Germline lookup yields CDR1 SGHTS and CDR2 YDEGEE. The V gene lost 0 bases and the J gene lost 5 bases, with 17 bases spanning the gap. CDR3 amino acids: CASSLETGAGRTEAFF. The CDR3 DNA sequence: TGTGCCAGCAGCTTGGAAACCGGGGCAGGGAGGACTGAAGCTTTCTTT.

The chain carries TRBV5-5 and TRBJ1-1, with D possibly matching TRBD1 (6 bases). V lost 2 bases and J lost 7, with 12 bases in between. Germline CDR1 reads SGHKS; CDR2 reads YYEKEE (reference sequence). The CDR3 spans 13 residues. CDR3 region: CASSFFQGLEAFF. The CDR3 DNA sequence: TGTGCCAGCAGCTTTTTTCAGGGGCTTGAAGCTTTCTTT.

This CDR3 is CACTGESNQPQHF. The CDR3 bases are TGTGCCTGTACAGGGGAAAGCAATCAGCCCCAGCATTTT. The chain has TRBV30 and TRBJ1-5, with TRBD1 identical over 7 bases. The germline V gene encodes CDR1 GTSNPN and CDR2 SVGIG (reference sequence). This CDR3 has 13 amino acids. V lost 6 bases and J lost 1; bases outside the gene matches: 3. Together with reference TRBV30 and TRBJ1-5, the CDR3 gives the full variable domain: SQTIHQWPATLVQPVGSPLSLECTVEGTSNPNLYWYRQAAGRGLQLLFYSVGIGQISSEVPQNLSASRPQDRQFILSSKKLLLSDSGFYLCACTGESNQPQHFGDGTRLSIL.

The chain combines TRBV11-2 with TRBJ2-1, with 7 bases aligning to TRBD1. Germline trimming cut 1 base from V and 9 bases from J; bases unmatched to any gene: 9. This CDR3 has 15 amino acids. Germline V CDR1 and CDR2: SGHAT, FQNNGV. The CDR3 spells CASSLAYRGRGEQFF. The CDR3 DNA reads TGTGCCAGCAGCTTAGCTTACAGGGGCCGGGGTGAGCAGTTCTTC.

V is TRBV5-4 and J is TRBJ2-3; 7 bases fit TRBD1. CDR3 length equals 14 residues. CDR1 and CDR2 from the germline V gene are SGHNT and YYREEE (reference sequence). Losses at the gene ends were 2 bases for V and 4 bases for J; bases not matched to a gene: 4. The CDR3 DNA sequence: TGTGCCAGCAGCTTCCATCAGGGGGCAGATACGCAGTATTTT. Its protein is CASSFHQGADTQYF.

J is TRBJ1-1 and V is TRBV7-2; D is uncertain. Deletions cut 3 bases from V and 8 bases from J, with 13 bases between. There are 13 residues in the CDR3. Germline V gene lookup returns CDR1 SGHTA and CDR2 FQGNSA. The DNA of the CDR3 is TGTGCCAGCAGCTTGGGCAGACCCTCCGAAGCTTTCTTT. This encodes CASSLGRPSEAFF.

In DNA, the CDR3 is TGTGCCAGTACTTCCGGGCAGGGCAATTTCTACAATGAGCAGTTCTTC. Its translation is CASTSGQGNFYNEQFF. The rearrangement uses TRBV19 and TRBJ2-1, with D maybe TRBD1 (5 bases). In germline, CDR1 is LNHDA, CDR2 SQIVND (reference sequence). Trimming left V 7 bases short and J 3 bases short, with 19 bases between. The CDR3 runs to 16 residues.

The chain is built from TRBV30 and TRBJ1-4, with D maybe TRBD1 (5 bases). The CDR3 runs to 14 residues. Germline CDR1 and CDR2: GTSNPN and SVGIG (reference sequence). V lost 0 bases to trimming and J lost 11 bases, with 16 bases between them. The CDR3 DNA reads as TGTGCCTGGAGTGTAGTAAAGGGCCGGGGGAAACTGTTTTTT. It translates to CAWSVVKGRGKLFF.

V and J are TRBV6-1 and TRBJ1-2; no clear D. Trimming removed 3 bases from V and 4 bases from J, with 21 bases in between. This CDR3 has 17 amino acids. Per germline, CDR1 MNHNS and CDR2 SASEGT. CDR3 sequence (DNA): TGTGCCAGCAGTGACGGAAGTGCGACTAGGGCTCGCTATGGCTACACCTTC. Amino acids: CASSDGSATRARYGYTF.

This clone was recorded only once. This sequence joins TRBV30 and TRBJ2-1; 9 bases fit TRBD2. The CDR3 sequence is 14 residues long. The V segment lost 4 bases and the J segment 6 bases; nucleotides outside the gene matches: 7. Germline V CDR1 and CDR2: GTSNPN, SVGIG (reference sequence). The CDR3 loop is CAWTLSGGFNEQFF. CDR3 in DNA: TGTGCCTGGACCCTTAGCGGGGGCTTCAATGAGCAGTTCTTC.

This clone was detected only a few times. The rearrangement uses TRBV19 and TRBJ2-1, with a weak D call TRBD2 (6 bases). This CDR3 region has 14 residues. Germline CDR1 LNHDA, CDR2 SQIVND (reference sequence). Trimming removed 10 bases at V and 5 bases at J, with 18 bases between. The CDR3 loop reads CATRGGDVNNEQFF. In DNA form, the CDR3 reads TGTGCCACCCGAGGAGGGGACGTTAACAATGAGCAGTTCTTC.

The J gene is TRBJ2-1, the V gene TRBV4-1; 8 nucleotides agree with TRBD2. CDR3 length: 18 residues. V shed 0 bases and J 1 base; nucleotides not matched to a gene: 8. Germline V lookup: CDR1 MGHRA, CDR2 YSYEKL. The CDR3 bases are TGCGCCAGCAGCCAAGACCGGGGTAGCGGGATGTCCTACAATGAGCAGTTCTTC. It yields the protein CASSQDRGSGMSYNEQFF.

The rearrangement links TRBV10-1 to TRBJ2-1, with 9 bases fitting TRBD1. CDR1 and CDR2 (germline): WNHNN, SYGVQD (reference sequence). The V segment lost 8 bases and the J segment 7 bases; nucleotides outside the gene matches: 12. CDR3 size: 15 residues. The CDR3 loop reads CASPKGQGMCNEQFF. Written as DNA, the CDR3 is TGCGCCAGCCCAAAGGGACAGGGCATGTGTAATGAGCAGTTCTTC.

The chain employs TRBV12-3 or TRBV12-4 and TRBJ1-1, with D perhaps matching TRBD1 (5 bases). This CDR3 contains 13 residues. V shed 5 bases and J shed 0 bases, with 7 bases lying between them. The CDR3 protein is CASSDSLNTEAFF. CDR3 sequence (DNA): TGTGCCAGCAGTGACAGTCTGAACACTGAAGCTTTCTTT.

This clone was seen a few times. Other nucleotide sequences in the sample specify the same CDR3. The chain carries TRBV4-2 and TRBJ2-7, with 9 bases matching TRBD1. The CDR3 loop spans 15 amino acids. Trimming took 3 bases from V and 0 from J; bases not matched to a gene: 3. Germline V CDR1 and CDR2: LGHNA, YNFKEQ. The CDR3 sequence: CASSQGQGVSYEQYF. The CDR3, as DNA: TGTGCCAGCAGCCAGGGACAGGGAGTCTCCTACGAGCAGTACTTC.

The chain is built from TRBV7-2 and TRBJ2-1; 8 nucleotides agree with TRBD2. V was pared by 6 bases and J by 9 bases, with 25 bases of the junction left unmatched. The CDR3 is made up of 19 amino acids. Germline CDR1 SGHTA, CDR2 FQGNSA. The CDR3 is CASSFVPLVMAGGTFEQFF. The CDR3 DNA reads TGTGCCAGCAGTTTTGTCCCCCTCGTTATGGCGGGAGGTACGTTTGAGCAGTTCTTC.

This chain joins TRBV5-8 and TRBJ2-6; 7 bases are a match to TRBD2. V gave up 7 bases and J gave up 1 base; unmatched junction bases: 8. CDR1 is SGHTS, CDR2 YDEGEE, per germline. The CDR3 spans 16 residues. The CDR3 loop is CASLLPGGSGANVLTF. The CDR3 DNA reads TGTGCCAGCCTTCTCCCGGGGGGTTCTGGGGCCAACGTCCTGACTTTC.

The chain joins TRBV10-3 to TRBJ1-2; 8 bases fit TRBD1. The V segment lost 7 bases and the J segment 8 bases; nucleotides outside the gene matches: 9. The CDR3 runs to 13 residues. Germline assignment: CDR1 ENHRY and CDR2 SYGVKD. The CDR3 region has the DNA TGTGCCATCAAACTAGGACAGGGTGGCGGCTACACCTTC. Translation: CAIKLGQGGGYTF.

This rearrangement joins TRBV5-1 to TRBJ2-1; 12 nucleotides align to TRBD2. This CDR3 spans 18 amino acids. CDR1 is SGHRS, CDR2 YFSETQ, per germline. J lost 0 bases, V lost 5 bases, and 9 bases had no gene match. CDR3 region: CASRFGLAGSVSYNEQFF. The CDR3 coding sequence is TGCGCCAGCAGGTTCGGACTAGCGGGATCTGTCTCCTACAATGAGCAGTTCTTC.